This T cell receptor (beta chain) was sequenced in a study of Graves' ophthalmopathy and Graves' hyperthyroidism. Researchers took RNA transcripts and amplified TCR beta CDR3 regions from them. An opening RT-PCR round employed HTBI primers and preceded a second-round multiplex PCR. TCRdb passed the multiplex PCR reads through MiXCR, listing each CDR3 protein once. Here the sample spans around 1.1 million distinct CDR3 sequences, around a third being singletons. Germline-derived CDR1 and CDR2 are MNHEY and SVGAGI. The CDR3 covers 13 residues. The V end was cut by 0 bases, the J end by 7 bases, with 4 bases between. Study conclusions and caveats: Forecasting of ophthalmopathy progression by the model achieved more than 70% sensitivity and 72.22% specificity. Blood shared most expanded thyroid clonotypes above 0.001 frequency.

The study recruited hyperthyroidism patients aged 18 to 65 who were newly diagnosed, under 2 months' duration. In this cohort, patients with other autoimmune diseases, uncontrolled infections, pregnancy or lactation were excluded. This clonotype was seen ten or more times. What it binds is not known. The chain combines TRBV6-5 with TRBJ1-6; D not resolved. The sequenced material came from peripheral blood or thyroid tissue (not recorded which). This TCR came from an adult man with Graves' hyperthyroidism. CDR3 nucleotides: TGTGCCAGCAGTTACTCGCCCAATTCACCCCTCCACTTT. It translates to CASSYSPNSPLHF.